This TCR beta chain was documented in a study of regulatory T cells in long-lasting Graves disease. Study-level results: Lower TCR diversity characterized persistent Graves' patients relative to newly diagnosed patients.

Indicated time point: newly diagnosed GD, antithyroid drugs for less than 3 months. The TCR library was made from RNA that had been extracted from PBMCs in TRIzol. An endocrinology department in Xi'an, China, recruited the patients. This CDR3 has 15 residues. Looked up from germline, CDR1 is GTSNPN and CDR2 is SVGIG (reference sequence). V shed 1 base and J shed 6 bases, with 18 bases lying between them. There are many counts of this clonotype. The antigen remains unidentified. Arm-PCR with iRepertoire HTBI primers amplified the CDR3 regions for these TCR beta libraries. TCRdb fed the multiplex PCR reads into MiXCR, producing one record per CDR3 protein. The data contain a few hundred thousand distinct CDR3 sequences, 15% of them singletons. This same sample was also part of a study on T cells in Graves' hyperthyroidism and ophthalmopathy. From that second work: Patients between 18 and 65 years old had hyperthyroidism, newly diagnosed and lasting under 2 months. Stable hyperthyroidism was told apart from ophthalmopathy by a model built on 13 V-J features.

The chain recombines TRBV30 with TRBJ1-2; possible D gene TRBD1, 5 bases. The clonotype comes from a woman between 35 and 50 years old with Graves disease. The starting material was peripheral blood mononuclear cells (PBMCs), obtained at new diagnosis, from a patient treated with antithyroid drugs. The CDR3 DNA is TGTGCCTGGAGTGGATCGACAGAATTGTTTAATGGCTACACCTTC. Translating gives CAWSGSTELFNGYTF.